These 23 T cell receptor beta chains were all obtained from the same sample, sequenced in a study of blood T cell repertoires in COVID-19. TCRdb's copy holds only in-frame clones and misses some; the assay was immunoSEQ multiplex PCR. The sample lists about 320,000 clones, 90% occurring once. The sample comprised PBMCs or T cells enriched from blood (not recorded which). These receptors were obtained from a man in his 60s who had recovered from COVID-19.

The chain employs TRBV10-3 and TRBJ1-6, with D unresolved. The length of the CDR3 is 18 residues. Germline values: CDR1 ENHRY, CDR2 SYGVKD. Trimming removed 2 bases at V and 0 bases at J, with 14 bases between. The CDR3 nucleotides are TGTGCCATCAGTGAGAGGCGGGTCGGGGACTCCTATAATTCACCCCTCCACTTT. This encodes CAISERRVGDSYNSPLHF.

This chain joins TRBV19 and TRBJ2-1; D is possibly TRBD1 (5 bases). Trimming stripped 9 bases from V and 4 bases from J, with 7 bases between. Germline loops: CDR1 LNHDA, CDR2 SQIVND (reference sequence). The CDR3 runs to 11 residues. The CDR3 bases are TGTGCCAGCAGACAGTACAATGAGCAGTTCTTC. Translation: CASRQYNEQFF.

V gene TRBV7-9 combines with J gene TRBJ2-7; D possibly corresponds to TRBD2 (6 bases). Trimming stripped 5 bases from V and 2 bases from J, with 16 bases between. The CDR3 has 15 residues. The V gene's germline CDR1 is SEHNR and CDR2 FQNEAQ (reference sequence). CDR3 sequence (DNA): TGTGCCAGCAGCCCCCGGGGGACGGAAACCTACGAGCAGTACTTC. Translation: CASSPRGTETYEQYF.

This chain uses TRBV5-6 with TRBJ1-2; no firm D call. The CDR3 runs to 13 residues. Germline CDR1 SGHDT, CDR2 YYEEEE. Trimming took 4 bases from V and 7 from J, leaving 14 bases between them. In DNA, the CDR3 is TGTGCCAGCAGCCCGTGGGAGGCACGTGGCTACACCTTC. Protein product: CASSPWEARGYTF.

This chain connects TRBV5-1 to TRBJ1-6; D possibly corresponds to TRBD1 (6 bases). V lost 3 bases and J 10 bases, leaving 23 bases between the germline ends. This CDR3 contains 17 residues. Germline values: CDR1 SGHRS, CDR2 YFSETQ. In DNA form, the CDR3 reads TGCGCCAGCAGCTGGAACGAATTACAGGGTGTTGGATCACCCCTCCACTTT. Its translation is CASSWNELQGVGSPLHF.

CDR3 nucleotide sequence: TGTGCCAGCAGCTTGGCTGGTCCATCGCGTAATTCACCCCTCCACTTT. Translated: CASSLAGPSRNSPLHF. The chain carries TRBV5-5 and TRBJ1-6; no firm D call. CDR3 length equals 16 residues. From germline, CDR1 is SGHKS and CDR2 YYEKEE (reference sequence). With 0 bases removed from V and 6 bases from J, the gap between germline ends came to 13 bases.

V gene TRBV4-1 combines with J gene TRBJ1-2; D may be TRBD1 (6 bases). Germline V gene lookup returns CDR1 MGHRA and CDR2 YSYEKL. The length of the CDR3 is 17 residues. Trimming shortened V by 1 base and J by 8 bases, and 23 bases separated the two germline ends. CDR3 protein: CASSQGTGIGGVGGYTF. CDR3 DNA sequence: TGCGCCAGCAGCCAAGGGACTGGTATAGGGGGAGTTGGGGGCTACACCTTC.

V and J are TRBV19 and TRBJ1-5; D perhaps matches TRBD1 (5 bases). This CDR3 is built from 17 residues. Germline CDR1 reads LNHDA; CDR2 reads SQIVND (reference sequence). V lost 5 bases and J 0 bases, leaving 17 bases between the germline ends. CDR3 sequence (DNA): TGTGCCAGTAGTGCCCTGGATCAGGGTAATAGCAATCAGCCCCAGCATTTT. Translation: CASSALDQGNSNQPQHF.

The chain carries TRBV7-9 and TRBJ1-2; unclear D gene. There are 13 residues in the CDR3. The V and J ends lost 5 bases and 4 bases respectively, with 11 bases between them. The V gene's germline CDR1 is SEHNR and CDR2 FQNEAQ (reference sequence). CDR3: CASSPRIAYGYTF. The CDR3, as DNA: TGTGCCAGCAGCCCCCGAATAGCCTATGGCTACACCTTC.

V and J are TRBV5-1 and TRBJ2-2; D gene uncertain. The CDR3 contains 13 residues. Deletions cut 4 bases from V and 5 bases from J, with 9 bases between. From germline, CDR1 is SGHRS and CDR2 YFSETQ. The CDR3 DNA reads TGCGCCAGCAGCCCTCGAGGAACCGGGGAGCTGTTTTTT. Encoded protein: CASSPRGTGELFF.

The gene calls are TRBV12-3 or TRBV12-4 and TRBJ2-3; D not resolved. V lost 3 bases to trimming and J lost 7 bases, with 8 bases between them. The CDR3 has 12 residues. This chain's CDR3 is CASSFPRNTQYF. CDR3 sequence (DNA): TGTGCCAGCAGTTTTCCGAGGAATACGCAGTATTTT.

J is TRBJ2-5 and V is TRBV5-1; D ambiguous. V lost 0 bases to trimming and J lost 1 base, with 7 bases between them. Germline V gives CDR1 SGHRS, CDR2 YFSETQ. The CDR3 sequence is 14 residues long. This CDR3 reads CASSLATFQETQYF. Written as DNA, the CDR3 is TGCGCCAGCAGCTTGGCGACATTCCAAGAGACCCAGTACTTC.

The rearrangement links TRBV7-2 to TRBJ2-3; D possibly corresponds to TRBD1 (6 bases). Germline V gene sequence: CDR1 SGHTA, CDR2 FQGNSA. This CDR3 region has 13 residues. Trimming took 9 bases from V and 2 from J, leaving 12 bases between them. The DNA for the CDR3 is TGTGCCAGTCAGGGGCCAAACACAGATACGCAGTATTTT. It codes for CASQGPNTDTQYF.

The J gene is TRBJ2-7, the V gene TRBV13, with D unclear. Trimming left V 3 bases short and J 6 bases short, with 12 bases between. Germline assignment: CDR1 PRHDT and CDR2 FYEKMQ (reference sequence). The CDR3 is made up of 13 amino acids. The CDR3 loop reads CASSLAPSREQYF. CDR3 bases: TGTGCCAGCAGCTTGGCCCCCTCTCGCGAGCAGTACTTC.

This clone was observed once. The CDR3 loop reads CASSSNGTDNSPLHF. DNA of the CDR3: TGTGCCAGCAGCTCAAACGGGACAGATAATTCACCCCTCCACTTT. This rearrangement joins TRBV7-9 to TRBJ1-6; TRBD1 aligns across 7 bases. Per the germline V gene, CDR1 is SEHNR and CDR2 is FQNEAQ (reference sequence). The trim removed 4 bases at V and 5 bases at J, leaving 5 bases unmatched. This CDR3 spans 15 amino acids.

J is TRBJ2-5 and V is TRBV7-2, with 12 bases lining up with TRBD2. Germline loops: CDR1 SGHTA, CDR2 FQGNSA. The J segment lost 1 base and the V segment lost 1 base, leaving 4 bases of the junction unmatched. The CDR3 spans 17 residues. The CDR3 is CASSLGWTSGIQETQYF. In DNA form, the CDR3 reads TGTGCCAGCAGCTTAGGCTGGACTAGCGGGATCCAAGAGACCCAGTACTTC.

The chain recombines TRBV7-2 with TRBJ2-1; possible D gene TRBD2, 5 bases. Looked up from germline, CDR1 is SGHTA and CDR2 is FQGNSA. The CDR3 is 12 residues long. V lost 4 bases and J lost 7, with 8 bases in between. DNA for the CDR3: TGTGCCAGCAGCTCGACTAAGAATGAGCAGTTCTTC. Translated, it gives CASSSTKNEQFF.

This CDR3 reads CASRFRGRNQPQHF. DNA for the CDR3: TGTGCCAGCAGGTTCAGGGGACGCAATCAGCCCCAGCATTTT. The gene calls are TRBV28 and TRBJ1-5; D is perhaps TRBD1 (6 bases). This CDR3 is built from 14 residues. Germline assignment: CDR1 MDHEN and CDR2 SYDVKM. Trimming left V 6 bases short and J 2 bases short, with 11 bases between.

The sample holds a few counts of this clone. This chain connects TRBV27 to TRBJ2-7; 10 bases are shared with TRBD2. The CDR3 totals 15 residues. The V gene end was trimmed by 3 bases and the J gene end by 5 bases; junction bases not matched to a gene: 7. The germline gives CDR1 MNHEY, CDR2 SMNVEV (reference sequence). CDR3 in amino acids: CASSFRLAGTHEQYF. Written as DNA, the CDR3 is TGTGCCAGCAGTTTTCGACTAGCGGGTACCCACGAGCAGTACTTC.

V is TRBV18 and J is TRBJ2-5; D might be TRBD1 (5 bases). This CDR3 contains 14 residues. Trimming took off 6 bases at V and 1 base at J, with 12 bases between the two ends. Germline CDR1 and CDR2: KGHSH and LQKENI. The CDR3 sequence is CASSVRTTQETQYF. In DNA form, the CDR3 reads TGTGCCAGCTCCGTACGGACAACCCAAGAGACCCAGTACTTC.

In this sample, this clone turned up once. The DNA for the CDR3 is TGTGCCAGCAGCTTCTCGTACGAGCAGTACTTC. Its translation is CASSFSYEQYF. The V call is TRBV7-9, the J call TRBJ2-7; D is undetermined. Germline V gene data show CDR1 as SEHNR and CDR2 as FQNEAQ (reference sequence). Trimming shortened V by 3 bases and J by 4 bases, and 4 bases separated the two germline ends. The CDR3 loop spans 11 amino acids. The entire variable domain, with the rest obtained from reference TRBV7-9 and TRBJ2-7, is as follows: DTGVSQNPRHKITKRGQNVTFRCDPISEHNRLYWYRQTLGQGPEFLTYFQNEAQLEKSRLLSDRFSAERPKGSFSTLEIQRTEQGDSAMYLCASSFSYEQYFGPGTRLTVT.

The chain carries TRBV5-1 and TRBJ1-4, with D perhaps matching TRBD1 (5 bases). The CDR3 is 14 amino acids. Germline lookup yields CDR1 SGHRS and CDR2 YFSETQ. Trimming shortened V by 2 bases and J by 5 bases, and 10 bases separated the two germline ends. This CDR3 is CASSFGQMNEKLFF. The CDR3 DNA is TGCGCCAGCAGCTTCGGACAAATGAATGAAAAACTGTTTTTT.

J is TRBJ2-7 and V is TRBV10-3; 7 positions agree with TRBD1. The trim removed 4 bases at V and 3 bases at J, leaving 3 bases unmatched. CDR3 size: 13 residues. The germline V gene has CDR1 ENHRY and CDR2 SYGVKD. CDR3 in amino acids: CAISGTGFYEQYF. CDR3 bases: TGTGCCATCAGTGGGACAGGTTTCTACGAGCAGTACTTC.